This TCR beta chain was sequenced during a study of blood T cells in healthy people across ages. The CDR3 consists of 18 residues. Germline trimming cut 4 bases from V and 2 bases from J; bases unmatched to any gene: 7. Germline assignment: CDR1 MNHNS and CDR2 SASEGT. Study results and caveats: In older individuals, TCR beta diversity per million T cells was lower, falling roughly linearly with age. Higher diversity, along with more naive CD4+ cells, distinguished long-lived donors from aged donors. Naive T cell percentage showed a strong correlation with the diversity of TCR beta.

This clonotype has more than one count but fewer than ten. The antigen is undetermined. A second PCR of about 7 to 12 cycles used a sample-barcoded 5' primer and a J-beta primer mix. A 12-random-nucleotide template-switch adaptor tagged each cDNA molecule. TCRdb used MiXCR to reprocess the 5' RACE reads, holding one entry per CDR3 protein. The data contain 540,000 or so distinct CDR3 sequences, approximately 25% of them singletons. The sample was blood. V gene TRBV6-1 combines with J gene TRBJ2-2; TRBD2 agrees at 13 bases. This clonotype was sampled from a woman between 70 and 85 years old in good health. CDR3 DNA sequence: TGTGCCAGCAGTGCAGGACTAGCGGGGGCCGTTAACACCGGGGAGCTGTTTTTT. Protein product: CASSAGLAGAVNTGELFF.